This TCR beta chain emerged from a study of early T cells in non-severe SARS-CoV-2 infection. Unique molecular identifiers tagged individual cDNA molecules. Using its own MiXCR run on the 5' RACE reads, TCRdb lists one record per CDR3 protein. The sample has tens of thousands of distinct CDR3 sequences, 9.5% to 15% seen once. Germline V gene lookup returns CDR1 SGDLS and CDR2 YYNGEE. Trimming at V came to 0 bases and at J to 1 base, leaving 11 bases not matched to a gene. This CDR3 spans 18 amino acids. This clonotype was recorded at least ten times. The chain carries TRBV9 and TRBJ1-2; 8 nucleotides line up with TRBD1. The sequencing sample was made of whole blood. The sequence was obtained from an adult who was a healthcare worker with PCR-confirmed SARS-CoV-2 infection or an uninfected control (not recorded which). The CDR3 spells CASSVDSGTGMNNYGYTF. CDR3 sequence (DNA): TGTGCCAGCAGCGTAGATTCAGGGACAGGAATGAATAACTATGGCTACACCTTC. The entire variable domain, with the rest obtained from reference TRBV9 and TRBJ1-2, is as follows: DSGVTQTPKHLITATGQRVTLRCSPRSGDLSVYWYQQSLDQGLQFLIQYYNGEERAKGNILERFSAQQFPDLHSELNLSSLELGDSALYFCASSVDSGTGMNNYGYTFGSGTRLTVV.